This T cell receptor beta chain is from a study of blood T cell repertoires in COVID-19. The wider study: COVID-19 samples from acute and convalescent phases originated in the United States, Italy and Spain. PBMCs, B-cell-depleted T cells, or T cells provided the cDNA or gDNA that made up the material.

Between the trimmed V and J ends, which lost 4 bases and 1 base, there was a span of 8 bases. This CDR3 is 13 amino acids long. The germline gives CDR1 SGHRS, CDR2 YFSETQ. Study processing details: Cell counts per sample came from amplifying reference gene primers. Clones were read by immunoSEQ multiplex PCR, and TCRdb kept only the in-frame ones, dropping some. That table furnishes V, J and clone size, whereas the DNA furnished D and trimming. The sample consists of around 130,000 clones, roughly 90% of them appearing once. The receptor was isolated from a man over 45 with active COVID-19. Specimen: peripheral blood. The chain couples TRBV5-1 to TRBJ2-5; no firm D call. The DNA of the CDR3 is TGCGCCAGCAGCCCAGGCGTCCAAGAGACCCAGTACTTC. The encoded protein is CASSPGVQETQYF. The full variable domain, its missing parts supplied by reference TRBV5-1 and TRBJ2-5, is KAGVTQTPRYLIKTRGQQVTLSCSPISGHRSVSWYQQTPGQGLQFLFEYFSETQRNKGNFPGRFSGRQFSNSRSEMNVSTLELGDSALYLCASSPGVQETQYFGPGTRLLVL.